Shown below are 4 T cell receptor beta chains from a single sample sequenced in a study of blood T cell repertoires in COVID-19. Some clones are missing from TCRdb's copy, which holds only in-frame ones; the method was immunoSEQ multiplex PCR. The repertoire has hundreds of thousands of clones, about 87% of them found once; the top ten carry less than 10%. The specimen sequenced was peripheral blood. The receptor source for this set is a human donor in a cohort sampled during active COVID-19.

The J gene is TRBJ2-1, the V gene TRBV27; 10 bases agree with TRBD2. The length of the CDR3 is 14 residues. Germline V gives CDR1 MNHEY, CDR2 SMNVEV (reference sequence). V lost 8 bases to trimming and J lost 4 bases; unmatched junction nucleotides: 5. This CDR3 is CASGPSGGYNEQFF. CDR3 in DNA: TGTGCCAGCGGCCCTAGCGGGGGTTACAATGAGCAGTTCTTC.

The chain joins TRBV21-1 to TRBJ1-6; TRBD1, the D gene given by the table, was not confirmed from the DNA. TRBV21-1 is recorded as a pseudogene. The CDR3 loop spans 16 amino acids. The CDR3 DNA is TGTGCCAGCAGCAACCGGGACAGGGTCTATAATTCACCCCTCCACTTT. It codes for CASSNRDRVYNSPLHF.

The rearrangement uses TRBV7-3 and TRBJ2-2; D ambiguous. In germline, CDR1 is SGHTA, CDR2 FQGTGA. Between the trimmed V and J ends, which lost 3 bases and 1 base, there was a span of 3 bases. CDR3 length: 13 residues. The CDR3 region is CASSFRNTGELFF. CDR3 in DNA: TGTGCCAGCAGCTTCAGGAACACCGGGGAGCTGTTTTTT.

V is TRBV7-9 and J is TRBJ2-4; D may be TRBD2 (6 bases). Germline CDR1 reads SEHNR; CDR2 reads FQNEAQ (reference sequence). V was cut by 5 bases and J by 0 bases, with 20 bases left in between. The CDR3 covers 18 residues. The CDR3, as DNA: TGTGCCAGCAGCCCAGTAGTTCGGTGGGGACTAGCCAAAAACATTCAGTACTTC. Encoded protein: CASSPVVRWGLAKNIQYF. The full variable domain, its missing parts supplied by reference TRBV7-9 and TRBJ2-4, is DTGVSQNPRHKITKRGQNVTFRCDPISEHNRLYWYRQTLGQGPEFLTYFQNEAQLEKSRLLSDRFSAERPKGSFSTLEIQRTEQGDSAMYLCASSPVVRWGLAKNIQYFGAGTRLSVL.